The subject of this entry is one T cell receptor (beta chain). The antigen it recognizes is unknown. No qualities accompany the bases; no much larger clone lies one base away. These data belong to a study of technical replicates of blood from a handful of donors (dated by TCRdb to about 2017). Looking up the germline V gene (reference sequence) yields CDR1 GTSNPN and CDR2 SVGIG. V is cut by 2 bases and J by 12 bases, and the space between the germline ends is 13 bases. The CDR3 contains 11 residues, cysteine and phenylalanine counted. Kept here is only the CDR3 DNA, which spans 33 bases and is read in frame from base 1. Libraries came from the immunoSEQ multiplex PCR assay. TCRdb obtained this table from immuneACCESS and retained in-frame rearrangements with V and J assigned. These tables miss some clones; where compared with another copy, unresolved V genes account for less than half of the shortfall, and the remainder is unexplained. The sample table records over 75,000 clones; approximately 97% of these occur just once. The ten top clones hold under 0.3% of the sample.

Here the chain combines TRBV30 and TRBJ1-1; tentative D gene TRBD1, with 5 bases matching. The sequenced sample consisted of T cells isolated from PBMCs. This receptor was taken from a human donor in good health. The CDR3 corresponds to CAWSRGLGTFF. The base sequence is TGTGCCTGGAGTAGGGGACTCGGGACTTTCTTT.